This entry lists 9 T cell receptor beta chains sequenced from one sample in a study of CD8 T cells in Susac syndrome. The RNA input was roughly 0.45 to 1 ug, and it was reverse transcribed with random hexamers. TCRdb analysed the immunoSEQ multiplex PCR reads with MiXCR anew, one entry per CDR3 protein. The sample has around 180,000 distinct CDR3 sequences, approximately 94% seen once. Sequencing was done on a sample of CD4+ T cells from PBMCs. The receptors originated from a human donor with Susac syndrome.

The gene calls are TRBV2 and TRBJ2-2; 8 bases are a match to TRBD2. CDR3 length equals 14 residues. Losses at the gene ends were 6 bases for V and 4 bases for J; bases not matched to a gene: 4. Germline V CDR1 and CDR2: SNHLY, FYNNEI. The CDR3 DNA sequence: TGTGCCAGCAGCGGACTAGCCCTCACCGGGGAGCTGTTTTTT. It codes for CASSGLALTGELFF.

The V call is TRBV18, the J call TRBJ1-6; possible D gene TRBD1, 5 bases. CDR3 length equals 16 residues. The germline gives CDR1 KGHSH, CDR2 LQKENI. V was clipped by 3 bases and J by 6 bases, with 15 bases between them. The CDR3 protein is CASSPGQGATNSPLHF. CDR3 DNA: TGTGCCAGCTCACCGGGGCAGGGAGCTACTAATTCACCCCTCCACTTT. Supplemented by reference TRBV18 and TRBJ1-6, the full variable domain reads NAGVMQNPRHLVRRRGQEARLRCSPMKGHSHVYWYRQLPEEGLKFMVYLQKENIIDESGMPKERFSAEFPKEGPSILRIQQVVRGDSAAYFCASSPGQGATNSPLHFGNGTRLTVT.

CDR3 in amino acids: CASSPDRGGDGYTF. The CDR3 coding sequence is TGTGCCAGCAGTCCCGACAGGGGAGGGGATGGCTACACCTTC. The chain employs TRBV12-3 or TRBV12-4 and TRBJ1-2, with 8 bases lining up with TRBD1. J gave up 6 bases and V 5 bases, and 8 bases lay outside the gene matches. The CDR3 consists of 14 residues.

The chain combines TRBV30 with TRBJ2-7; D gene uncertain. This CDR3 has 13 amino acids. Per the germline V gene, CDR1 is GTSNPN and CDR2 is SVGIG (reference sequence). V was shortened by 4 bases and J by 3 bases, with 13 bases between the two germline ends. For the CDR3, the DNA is TGTGCCTGGACTAAAGGGCTGGGCTACGAGCAGTACTTC. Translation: CAWTKGLGYEQYF.

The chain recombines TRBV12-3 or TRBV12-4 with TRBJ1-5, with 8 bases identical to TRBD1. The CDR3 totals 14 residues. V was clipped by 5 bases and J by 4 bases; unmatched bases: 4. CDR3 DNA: TGTGCCAGCAGTCATCGACAGGGGAATCAGCCCCAGCATTTT. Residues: CASSHRQGNQPQHF.

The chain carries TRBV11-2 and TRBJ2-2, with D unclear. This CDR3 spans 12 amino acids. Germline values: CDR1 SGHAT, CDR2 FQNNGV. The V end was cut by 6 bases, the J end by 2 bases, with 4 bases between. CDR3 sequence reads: CASSTNTGELFF. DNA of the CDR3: TGTGCCAGCAGTACTAACACCGGGGAGCTGTTTTTT. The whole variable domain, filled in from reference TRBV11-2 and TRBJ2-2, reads EAGVAQSPRYKIIEKRQSVAFWCNPISGHATLYWYQQILGQGPKLLIQFQNNGVVDDSQLPKDRFSAERLKGVDSTLKIQPAKLEDSAVYLCASSTNTGELFFGEGSRLTVL.

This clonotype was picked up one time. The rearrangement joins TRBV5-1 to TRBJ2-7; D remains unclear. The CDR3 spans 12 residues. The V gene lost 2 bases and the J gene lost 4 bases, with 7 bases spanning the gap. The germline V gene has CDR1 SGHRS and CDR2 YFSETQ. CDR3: CASSFGEYEQYF. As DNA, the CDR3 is TGCGCCAGCAGCTTTGGAGAGTACGAGCAGTACTTC.

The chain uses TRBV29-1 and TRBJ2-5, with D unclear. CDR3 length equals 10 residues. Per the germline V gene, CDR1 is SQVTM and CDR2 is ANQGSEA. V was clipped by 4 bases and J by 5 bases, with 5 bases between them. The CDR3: CSVVSETQYF. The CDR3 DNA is TGCAGCGTTGTCTCGGAGACCCAGTACTTC.

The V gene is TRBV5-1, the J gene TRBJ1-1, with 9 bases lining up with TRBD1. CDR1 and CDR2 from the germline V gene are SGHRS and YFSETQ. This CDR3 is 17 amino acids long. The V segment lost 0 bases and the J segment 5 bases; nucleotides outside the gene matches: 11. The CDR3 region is CASSLEGTGFSATEAFF. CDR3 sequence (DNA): TGCGCCAGCAGCTTGGAAGGGACAGGGTTTTCTGCGACTGAAGCTTTCTTT.